This T cell receptor (beta chain) was profiled in a study of blood T cells in healthy people across ages. Points from the study as a whole: Estimates of total diversity, which came from one million sequenced T cells, were considered to be underestimates. What prevented conclusive comparison of naive and antigen-experienced cells was that PBMCs were unsorted.

A J-beta primer mix and a sample-barcoded 5' primer were used in a second PCR of about 7 to 12 cycles. A template-switch adaptor that had 12 random nucleotides put a tag on each cDNA molecule. One entry per CDR3 protein, called by TCRdb with MiXCR from the 5' RACE reads. Among more than 650,000 distinct CDR3 sequences listed, about 24% were seen once. Comments on this clonotype: Its antigen is unknown.

The V gene's germline CDR1 is DFQATT and CDR2 SNEGSKA (reference sequence). There are 12 residues in the CDR3. The source is a man in his sixties or seventies in good health. Source material: blood. The chain combines TRBV20-1 with TRBJ2-5; 9 bases align to TRBD2. The J call may be mistaken, given a closer DNA end match to TRBJ2-1. This chain's CDR3 is CSGREGGNEQFF. In DNA, the CDR3 is TGCAGTGGGCGGGAGGGTGGAAATGAGCAGTTCTTC.